The clone carrying this TCR beta chain is labeled as medium-sized. Its antigen is still unknown. A read error may account for a junction end that differs from germline. Cultured CD4+ T cell DNA was sequenced using the Oncomine TCR Beta short-read assay. TCRdb reanalysed the PCR reads using MiXCR and keeps one entry per CDR3 protein. The data hold more than 13,000 distinct CDR3 sequences, with 20% to 25% observed a single time. Treatment of the sample: approximately 10-day PBMC culture with coronavirus spike peptide pools or control peptides (ViraFEST assay). This sample is drawn from a study of vaccination and CD4 T cells after COVID-19. Overall study results and limits: Median SARS-CoV-2-reactive clonotypes rose from roughly 22 to 38, not significantly.

This receptor was obtained from a human donor who had recovered from COVID-19. Sequences were derived from CD4+ T cells from blood, cultured in vitro, sampled after SARS-CoV-2 vaccination.

The CDR3 region is CASSYYRVGAPQHF. The CDR3 DNA reads as TGTGCCAGCAGCTACTACAGGGTCGGAGCTCCCCAGCATTTT. This chain connects TRBV6-2 or TRBV6-3 to TRBJ1-5; a possible D gene is TRBD1 (6 bases). This CDR3 spans 14 amino acids. Per germline, CDR1 MNHEY and CDR2 SVGEGT.